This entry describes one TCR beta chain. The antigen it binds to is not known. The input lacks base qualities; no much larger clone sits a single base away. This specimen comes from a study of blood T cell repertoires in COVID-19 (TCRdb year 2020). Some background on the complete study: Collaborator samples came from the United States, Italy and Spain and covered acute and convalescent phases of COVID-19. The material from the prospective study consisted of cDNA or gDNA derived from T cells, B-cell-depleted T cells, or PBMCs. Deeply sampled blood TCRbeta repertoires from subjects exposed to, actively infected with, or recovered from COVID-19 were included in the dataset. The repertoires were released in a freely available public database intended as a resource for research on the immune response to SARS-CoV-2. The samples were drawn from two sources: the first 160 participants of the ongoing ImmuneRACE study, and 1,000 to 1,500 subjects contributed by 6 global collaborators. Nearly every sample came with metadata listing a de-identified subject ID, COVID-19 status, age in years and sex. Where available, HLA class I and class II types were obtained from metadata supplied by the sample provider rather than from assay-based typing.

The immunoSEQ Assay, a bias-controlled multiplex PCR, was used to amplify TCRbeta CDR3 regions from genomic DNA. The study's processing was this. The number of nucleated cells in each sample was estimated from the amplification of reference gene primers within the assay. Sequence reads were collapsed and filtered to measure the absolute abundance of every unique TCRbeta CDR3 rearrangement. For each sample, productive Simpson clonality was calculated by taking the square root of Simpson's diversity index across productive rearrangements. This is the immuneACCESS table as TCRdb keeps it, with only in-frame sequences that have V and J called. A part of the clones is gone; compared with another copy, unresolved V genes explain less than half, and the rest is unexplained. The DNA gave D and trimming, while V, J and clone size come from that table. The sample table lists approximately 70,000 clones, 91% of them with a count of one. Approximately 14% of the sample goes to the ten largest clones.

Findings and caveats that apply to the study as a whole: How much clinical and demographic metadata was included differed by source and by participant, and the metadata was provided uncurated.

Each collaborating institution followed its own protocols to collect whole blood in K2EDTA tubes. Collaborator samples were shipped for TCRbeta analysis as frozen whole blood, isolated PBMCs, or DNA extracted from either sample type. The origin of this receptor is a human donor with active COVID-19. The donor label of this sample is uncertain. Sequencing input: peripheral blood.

The CDR3 amino acid sequence is: CASTSGLNTGELFF. At the DNA level, the sequence is TGTGCCAGCACCTCAGGGCTGAACACCGGGGAGCTGTTTTTT. The sequence is built from TRBV18 and TRBJ2-2; possibly the D gene is TRBD1, per 5 matching bases. CDR1 and CDR2, per the germline V gene, are KGHSH and LQKENI. Its CDR3 holds 14 amino acids, cysteine through phenylalanine. Only CDR3 DNA is held: 42 bases, read in frame from base 1. V is pared back by 8 bases and J by 1 base, with 11 bases lying between the germline termini.